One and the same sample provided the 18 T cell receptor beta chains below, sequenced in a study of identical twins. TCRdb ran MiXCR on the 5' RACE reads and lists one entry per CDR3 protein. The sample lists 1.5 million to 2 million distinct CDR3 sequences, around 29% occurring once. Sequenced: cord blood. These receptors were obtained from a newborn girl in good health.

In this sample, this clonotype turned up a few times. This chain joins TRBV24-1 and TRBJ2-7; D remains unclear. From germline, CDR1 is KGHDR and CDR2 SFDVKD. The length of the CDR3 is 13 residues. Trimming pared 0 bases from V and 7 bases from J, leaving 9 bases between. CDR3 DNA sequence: TGTGCCACCAGTGATTTGCTGGGGTTGGAGCAGTACTTC. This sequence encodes CATSDLLGLEQYF.

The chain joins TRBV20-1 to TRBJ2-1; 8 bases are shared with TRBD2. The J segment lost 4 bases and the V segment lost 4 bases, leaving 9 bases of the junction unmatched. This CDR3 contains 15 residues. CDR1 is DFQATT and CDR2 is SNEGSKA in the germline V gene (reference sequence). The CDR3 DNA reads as TGCAGTGCTACCCCTCTAGCGGGTTTATACAATGAGCAGTTCTTC. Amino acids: CSATPLAGLYNEQFF.

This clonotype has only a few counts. CDR3 region: CSVGRGGANYGYTF. For the CDR3, the DNA is TGCAGCGTTGGACGGGGGGGGGCTAACTATGGCTACACCTTC. The gene calls are TRBV29-1 and TRBJ1-2, with D maybe TRBD1 (5 bases). From germline, CDR1 is SQVTM and CDR2 ANQGSEA. Trimming cost V 4 bases and J 0 bases, with 12 bases left between them. This CDR3 contains 14 residues.

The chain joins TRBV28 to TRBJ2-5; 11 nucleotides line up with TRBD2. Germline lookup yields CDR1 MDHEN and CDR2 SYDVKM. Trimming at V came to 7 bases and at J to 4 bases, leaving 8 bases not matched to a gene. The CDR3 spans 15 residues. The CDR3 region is CASTLTSGTRETQYF. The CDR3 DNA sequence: TGTGCCAGCACCTTGACTAGCGGGACCAGAGAGACCCAGTACTTC.

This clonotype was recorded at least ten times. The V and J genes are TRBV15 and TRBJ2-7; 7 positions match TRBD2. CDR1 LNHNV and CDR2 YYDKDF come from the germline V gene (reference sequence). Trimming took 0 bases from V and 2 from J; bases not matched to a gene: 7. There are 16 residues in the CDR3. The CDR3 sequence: CATSRDDSGYTYEQYF. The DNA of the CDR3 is TGTGCCACCAGCAGAGACGATAGCGGGTATACCTACGAGCAGTACTTC.

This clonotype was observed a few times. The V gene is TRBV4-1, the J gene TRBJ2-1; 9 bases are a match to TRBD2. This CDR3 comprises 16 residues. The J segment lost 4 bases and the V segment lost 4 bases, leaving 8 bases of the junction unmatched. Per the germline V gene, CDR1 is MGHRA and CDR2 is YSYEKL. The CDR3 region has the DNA TGCGCCAGCAGCCCCCCCATAGCGGGAGTATACAATGAGCAGTTCTTC. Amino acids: CASSPPIAGVYNEQFF.

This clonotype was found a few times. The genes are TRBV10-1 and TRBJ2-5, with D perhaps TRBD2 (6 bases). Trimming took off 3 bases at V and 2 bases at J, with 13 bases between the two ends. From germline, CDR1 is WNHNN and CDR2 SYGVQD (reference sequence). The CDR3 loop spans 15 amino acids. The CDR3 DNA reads TGCGCCAGCAGTGACTGGAGCGGGCCTCAAGAGACCCAGTACTTC. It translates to CASSDWSGPQETQYF.

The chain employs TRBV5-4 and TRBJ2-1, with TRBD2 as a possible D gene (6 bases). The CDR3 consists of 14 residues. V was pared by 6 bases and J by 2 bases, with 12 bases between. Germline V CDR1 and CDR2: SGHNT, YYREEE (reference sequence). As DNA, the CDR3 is TGTGCCAGCACCCCCACGGGGGCCTACAATGAGCAGTTCTTC. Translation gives CASTPTGAYNEQFF.

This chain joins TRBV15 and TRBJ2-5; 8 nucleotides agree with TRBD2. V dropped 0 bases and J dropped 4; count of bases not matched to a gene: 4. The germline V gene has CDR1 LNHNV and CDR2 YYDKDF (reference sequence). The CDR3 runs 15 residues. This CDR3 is CATSRDPGGRETQYF. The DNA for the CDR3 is TGTGCCACCAGCAGAGATCCGGGGGGGCGAGAGACCCAGTACTTC.

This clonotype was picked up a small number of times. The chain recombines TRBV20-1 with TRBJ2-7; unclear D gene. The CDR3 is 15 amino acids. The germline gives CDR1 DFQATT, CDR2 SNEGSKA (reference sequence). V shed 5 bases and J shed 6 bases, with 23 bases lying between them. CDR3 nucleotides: TGCAGTGCTGACGGCCCGGGCAAAGCGCGTGGCGAGCAGTACTTC. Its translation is CSADGPGKARGEQYF.

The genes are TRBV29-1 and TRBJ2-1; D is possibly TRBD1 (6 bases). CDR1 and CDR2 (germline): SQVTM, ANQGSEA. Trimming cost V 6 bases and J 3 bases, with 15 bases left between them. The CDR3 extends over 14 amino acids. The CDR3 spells CSVALRGSYNEQFF. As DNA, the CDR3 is TGCAGCGTGGCCCTTAGGGGGAGCTACAATGAGCAGTTCTTC.

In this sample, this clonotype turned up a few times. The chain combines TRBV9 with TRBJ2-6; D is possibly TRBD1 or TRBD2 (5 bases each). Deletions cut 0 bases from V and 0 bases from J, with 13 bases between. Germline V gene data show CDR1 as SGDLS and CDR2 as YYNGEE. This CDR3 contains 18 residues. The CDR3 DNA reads TGTGCCAGCAGCGTAGGTATCAGGGACCTCTCTGGGGCCAACGTCCTGACTTTC. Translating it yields CASSVGIRDLSGANVLTF.

The DNA of the CDR3 is TGCAGTGCAGGGACAGGGCCGCAGCCCCAGCATTTT. Its translation: CSAGTGPQPQHF. J is TRBJ1-5 and V is TRBV20-1; 9 bases agree with TRBD1. This CDR3 spans 12 amino acids. V shed 6 bases, J shed 7 bases, and the junction held 4 bases outside the gene matches. Germline V CDR1 and CDR2: DFQATT, SNEGSKA (reference sequence).

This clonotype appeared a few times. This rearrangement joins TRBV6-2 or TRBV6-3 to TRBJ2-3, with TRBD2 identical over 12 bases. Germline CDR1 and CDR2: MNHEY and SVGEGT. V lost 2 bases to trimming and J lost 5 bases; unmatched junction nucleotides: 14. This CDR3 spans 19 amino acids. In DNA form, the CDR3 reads TGTGCCAGCAGTTACGCTGCCCGACTAGCGGGAGAAGGTGGAGATACGCAGTATTTT. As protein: CASSYAARLAGEGGDTQYF.

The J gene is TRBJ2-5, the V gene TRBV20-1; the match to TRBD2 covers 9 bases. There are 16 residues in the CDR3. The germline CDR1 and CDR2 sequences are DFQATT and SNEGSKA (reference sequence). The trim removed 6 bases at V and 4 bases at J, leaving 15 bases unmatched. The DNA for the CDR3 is TGCAGTGCGGAAAATAGCGGGAGATGGTATCGAGAGACCCAGTACTTC. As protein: CSAENSGRWYRETQYF.

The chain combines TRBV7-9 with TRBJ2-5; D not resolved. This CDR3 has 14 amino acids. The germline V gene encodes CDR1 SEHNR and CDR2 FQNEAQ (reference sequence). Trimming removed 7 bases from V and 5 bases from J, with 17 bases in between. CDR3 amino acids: CASTLFEASETQYF. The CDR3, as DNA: TGTGCCAGCACCCTCTTTGAGGCCTCGGAGACCCAGTACTTC.

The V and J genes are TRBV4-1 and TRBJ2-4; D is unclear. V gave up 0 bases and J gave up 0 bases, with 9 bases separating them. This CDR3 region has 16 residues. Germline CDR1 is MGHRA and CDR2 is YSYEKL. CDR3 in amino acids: CASSQEKGLAKNIQYF. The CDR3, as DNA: TGCGCCAGCAGCCAAGAAAAGGGCCTAGCCAAAAACATTCAGTACTTC.

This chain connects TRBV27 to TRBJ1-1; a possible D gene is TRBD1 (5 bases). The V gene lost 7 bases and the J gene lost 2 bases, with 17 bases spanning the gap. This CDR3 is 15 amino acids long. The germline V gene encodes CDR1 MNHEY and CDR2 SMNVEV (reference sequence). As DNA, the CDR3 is TGTGCCAGCAACCGTTGGGAGGGGAAAAACACTGAAGCTTTCTTT. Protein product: CASNRWEGKNTEAFF.